Below, 4 T cell receptor beta chains from the same sample are listed, as sequenced in a study of cytomegalovirus exposure and HLA in healthy donors (dated 2017 in TCRdb). Libraries were prepared through the immunoSEQ multiplex PCR assay. The multiplex PCR relied on a mix of 60 forward primers for TCR Vbeta segments and 13 reverse primers for TCR Jbeta segments. TCRdb retrieved this table from immuneACCESS and kept in-frame rearrangements only. Not all clones are present; in checked studies, unresolved V genes account for under half, and no reason is known for the remainder. The sample's table covers approximately 120,000 clones. Roughly 2.7% of the sample rests with the top ten. The sequenced sample was PBMCs. These receptor sequences come from a man aged 30 to 39 in good health and CMV-seronegative.

This chain links TRBV5-1 with TRBJ2-1; tentatively, D is TRBD2 (5 bases). Trimming left V 6 bases short and J 6 bases short, with 16 bases between. The germline V gene encodes CDR1 SGHRS and CDR2 YFSETQ. This CDR3 comprises 14 residues. The CDR3 coding sequence is TGCGCCAGCACTCCGATAGGCCTAGCCAATGAGCAGTTCTTC. It translates to CASTPIGLANEQFF.

This rearrangement joins TRBV7-9 to TRBJ2-1; 11 bases line up with TRBD2. Germline values: CDR1 SEHNR, CDR2 FQNEAQ (reference sequence). There are 17 residues in the CDR3. V lost 5 bases and J lost 3; bases outside the gene matches: 9. The CDR3 sequence is CASSPLLAGAFYNEQFF. CDR3 in DNA: TGTGCCAGCAGCCCGTTACTAGCGGGAGCTTTCTACAATGAGCAGTTCTTC.

V usage is TRBV5-1 and J usage is TRBJ1-1; D uncertain. The CDR3 is made up of 16 amino acids. Per the germline V gene, CDR1 is SGHRS and CDR2 is YFSETQ. Trimming took 0 bases from V and 3 from J, leaving 15 bases between them. CDR3 sequence (DNA): TGCGCCAGCAGCTTGGCTTCCCCAGATTTCGACACTGAAGCTTTCTTT. Encoded protein: CASSLASPDFDTEAFF.

CDR3: CASSSLRGGWGEQYF. As DNA, the CDR3 is TGTGCCAGCAGCTCCCTCAGGGGCGGGTGGGGCGAGCAGTACTTC. This chain joins TRBV11-2 and TRBJ2-7; D might be TRBD1 (6 bases). The V end lost 4 bases, the J end lost 6 bases, and 19 bases lay between the germline ends. Germline values: CDR1 SGHAT, CDR2 FQNNGV. This CDR3 spans 15 amino acids.